Listed below are T cell receptor beta chains from one sample, sequenced in a study of T cells in localized non-small cell lung cancer. Sequencing was performed with immunoSEQ multiplex PCR; in TCRdb, only in-frame clones are kept and a portion is missing. This table has roughly 58,000 clones, 80% to 90% appearing once. The sample in question was PBMCs, obtained before any cancer treatment. The receptor set was obtained from a man between 40 and 69 years old with stage II lung adenocarcinoma. CDR3s include the opening cysteine and the closing phenylalanine or tryptophan. The order of the fields is clone size, V gene, J gene, D gene, CDR3 DNA, CDR3 protein. D genes are given only for firm matches. Clone size is shown for a subset of rows, as once, few, many or a class of expanded clone.

size: once; V: TRBV6-4; J: TRBJ2-2; D: NA; DNA: TGTGCCAGCATCACCGGGTCGACGGCCGGGGAGCTGTTTTTT; CDR3: CASITGSTAGELFF
size: NA; V: TRBV5-1; J: TRBJ2-7; D: NA; DNA: TGCGCCAGCAGCTTAAAGGAGCCGTACGAGCAGTACTTC; CDR3: CASSLKEPYEQYF
size: NA; V: TRBV6-5; J: TRBJ2-7; D: NA; DNA: TGTGCCAGCAGTTACCGATTTCCAGGGCAATCCTACGAGCAGTACTTC; CDR3: CASSYRFPGQSYEQYF
size: many; V: TRBV2; J: TRBJ1-3; D: NA; DNA: TGTGCCAGCAGTCCCGGGGGCTCTGGAAACACCATATATTTT; CDR3: CASSPGGSGNTIYF
size: NA; V: TRBV6-5; J: TRBJ2-6; D: NA; DNA: TGTGCCAGCAGTGGCTCTGGGGCCAACGTCCTGACTTTC; CDR3: CASSGSGANVLTF
size: NA; V: TRBV28; J: TRBJ1-1; D: NA; DNA: TGTGCCAGCACCTCCACTGAAGCTTTCTTT; CDR3: CASTSTEAFF
size: NA; V: TRBV5-6; J: TRBJ2-1; D: TRBD1; DNA: TGTGCCAGCAGCTTGAGGACAGGGGGCAGCTACAATGAGCAGTTCTTC; CDR3: CASSLRTGGSYNEQFF
size: once; V: TRBV5-4; J: TRBJ2-5; D: TRBD1; DNA: TGTGCCAGCAGCTTGGCAGGGGGTCAAGAGACCCAGTACTTC; CDR3: CASSLAGGQETQYF
size: NA; V: TRBV4-1; J: TRBJ1-1; D: NA; DNA: TGCGCCAGCAGCCGAGACCGCGTACGGGGAGCTTTCTTT; CDR3: CASSRDRVRGAFF
size: NA; V: TRBV16; J: TRBJ2-7; D: NA; DNA: TGTGCCAGCAGCCAATCGAAGGGGCATAGCGAGCAGTACTTC; CDR3: CASSQSKGHSEQYF